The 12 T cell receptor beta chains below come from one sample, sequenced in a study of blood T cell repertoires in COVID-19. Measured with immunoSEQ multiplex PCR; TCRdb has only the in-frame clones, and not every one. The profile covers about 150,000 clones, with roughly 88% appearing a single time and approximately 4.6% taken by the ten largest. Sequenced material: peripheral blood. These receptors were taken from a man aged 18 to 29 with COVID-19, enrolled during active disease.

The DNA of the CDR3 is TGTGCCAGCAGTTACTCTTGGGACACTCGCTACGAGCAGTACTTC. It encodes CASSYSWDTRYEQYF. The rearrangement links TRBV6-5 to TRBJ2-7; D is perhaps TRBD1 (6 bases). The CDR3 is made up of 15 amino acids. Germline CDR1 reads MNHEY; CDR2 reads SVGAGI. Deletions cut 0 bases from V and 3 bases from J, with 12 bases between.

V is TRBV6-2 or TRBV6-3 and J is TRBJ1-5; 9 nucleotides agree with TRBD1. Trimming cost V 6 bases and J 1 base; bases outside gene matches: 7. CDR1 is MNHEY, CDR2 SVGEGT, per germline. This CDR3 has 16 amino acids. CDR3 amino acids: CASSPLDRGSNQPQHF. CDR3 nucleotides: TGTGCCAGCAGCCCCCTAGACAGGGGGAGCAATCAGCCCCAGCATTTT.

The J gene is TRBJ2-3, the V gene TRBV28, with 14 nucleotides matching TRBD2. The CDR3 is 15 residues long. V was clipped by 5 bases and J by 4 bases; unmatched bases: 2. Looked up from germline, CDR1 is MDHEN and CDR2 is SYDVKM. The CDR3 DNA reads TGTGCCAGCAGTCCGGGACTAGCGGGAGCAGATACGCAGTATTTT. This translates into CASSPGLAGADTQYF.

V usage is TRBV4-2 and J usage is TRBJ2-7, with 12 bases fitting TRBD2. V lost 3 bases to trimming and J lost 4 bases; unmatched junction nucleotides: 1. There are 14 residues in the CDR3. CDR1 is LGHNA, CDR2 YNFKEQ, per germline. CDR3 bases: TGTGCCAGCAGCCAGGGGACTAGCGGGTACGAGCAGTACTTC. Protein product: CASSQGTSGYEQYF.

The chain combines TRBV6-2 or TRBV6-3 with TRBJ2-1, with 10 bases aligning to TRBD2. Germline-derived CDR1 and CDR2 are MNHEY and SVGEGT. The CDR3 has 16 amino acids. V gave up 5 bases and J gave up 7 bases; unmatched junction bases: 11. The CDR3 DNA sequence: TGTGCCAGCAGTAACTACGACCTAGCGGGAGAAAATGAGCAGTTCTTC. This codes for CASSNYDLAGENEQFF.

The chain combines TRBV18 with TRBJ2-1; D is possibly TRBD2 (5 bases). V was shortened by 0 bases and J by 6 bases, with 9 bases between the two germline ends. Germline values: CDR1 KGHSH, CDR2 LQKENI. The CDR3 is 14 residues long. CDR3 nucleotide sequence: TGTGCCAGCTCACCACCCGTGGGAGTCAATGAGCAGTTCTTC. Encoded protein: CASSPPVGVNEQFF.

Written as DNA, the CDR3 is TGTGCCTGGACTAGCGGGGTACTCACAGATACGCAGTATTTT. This codes for CAWTSGVLTDTQYF. The chain has TRBV30 and TRBJ2-3; TRBD2 agrees at 9 bases. The CDR3 is made up of 14 amino acids. Trimming took 4 bases from V and 2 from J; bases not matched to a gene: 4. The germline V gene encodes CDR1 GTSNPN and CDR2 SVGIG (reference sequence).

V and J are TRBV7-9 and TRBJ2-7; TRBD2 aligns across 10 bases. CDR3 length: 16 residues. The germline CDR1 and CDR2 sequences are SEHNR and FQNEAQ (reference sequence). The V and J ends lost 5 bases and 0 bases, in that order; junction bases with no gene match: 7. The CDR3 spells CASSHWSSGSSYEQYF. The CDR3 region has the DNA TGTGCCAGCAGCCACTGGTCTAGCGGGAGCTCCTACGAGCAGTACTTC.

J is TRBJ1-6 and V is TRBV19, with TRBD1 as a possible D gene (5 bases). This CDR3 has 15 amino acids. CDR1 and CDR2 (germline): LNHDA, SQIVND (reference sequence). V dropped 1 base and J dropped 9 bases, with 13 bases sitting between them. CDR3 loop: CASSIAGIGGSPLHF. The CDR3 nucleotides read TGTGCCAGTAGTATAGCAGGGATTGGTGGTTCACCCCTCCACTTT.

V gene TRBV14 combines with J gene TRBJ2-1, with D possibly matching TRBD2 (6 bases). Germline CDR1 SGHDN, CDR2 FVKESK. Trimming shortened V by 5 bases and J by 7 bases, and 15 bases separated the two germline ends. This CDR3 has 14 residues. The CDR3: CASSDFISGNEQFF. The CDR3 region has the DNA TGTGCCAGCAGCGACTTTATAAGCGGGAATGAGCAGTTCTTC.

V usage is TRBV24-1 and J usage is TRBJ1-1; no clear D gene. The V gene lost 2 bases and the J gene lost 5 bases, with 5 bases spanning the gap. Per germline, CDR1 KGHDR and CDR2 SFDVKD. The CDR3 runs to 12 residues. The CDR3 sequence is CATSDSGTEAFF. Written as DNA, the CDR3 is TGTGCCACCAGTGATTCGGGGACTGAAGCTTTCTTT.

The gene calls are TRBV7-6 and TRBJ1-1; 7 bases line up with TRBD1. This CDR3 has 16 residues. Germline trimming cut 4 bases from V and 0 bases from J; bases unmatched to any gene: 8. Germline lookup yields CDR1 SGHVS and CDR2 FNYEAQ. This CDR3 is CASSSRQGPMNTEAFF. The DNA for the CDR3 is TGTGCCAGCAGCTCACGACAGGGTCCCATGAACACTGAAGCTTTCTTT.